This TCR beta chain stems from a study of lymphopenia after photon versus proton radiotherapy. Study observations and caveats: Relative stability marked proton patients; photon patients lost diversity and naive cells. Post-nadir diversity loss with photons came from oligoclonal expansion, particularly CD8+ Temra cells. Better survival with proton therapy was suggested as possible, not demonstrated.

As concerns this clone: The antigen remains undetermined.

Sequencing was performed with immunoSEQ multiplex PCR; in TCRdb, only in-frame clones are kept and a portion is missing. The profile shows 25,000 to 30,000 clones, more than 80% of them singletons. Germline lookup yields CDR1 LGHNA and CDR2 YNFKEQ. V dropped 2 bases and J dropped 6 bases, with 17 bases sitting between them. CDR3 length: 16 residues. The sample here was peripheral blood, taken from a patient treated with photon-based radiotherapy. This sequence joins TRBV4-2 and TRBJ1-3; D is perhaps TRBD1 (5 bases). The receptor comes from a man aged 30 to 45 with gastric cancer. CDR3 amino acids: CASSQSTVAGENTIYF. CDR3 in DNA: TGTGCCAGCAGCCAATCAACTGTCGCGGGGGAAAACACCATATATTTT.